The 15 T cell receptor beta chains below come from one sample, sequenced in a study of identical twins. TCRdb recomputed calls from the 5' RACE reads with MiXCR, one row per CDR3 protein. The data show around 490,000 distinct CDR3 sequences, about 22% seen once. The same specimen was also included in a second study, on yellow fever vaccine responses in identical twins.

Specimen: CD4+ T cells sorted from blood. The source is a woman aged 18-29 years in good health.

This clonotype has only a few counts. CDR3: CASRPDKDRVRREKLFF. In nucleotides, the CDR3 is TGTGCCAGCAGACCCGACAAGGACAGGGTGCGACGGGAAAAACTGTTTTTT. V is TRBV27 and J is TRBJ1-4, with TRBD1 identical over 8 bases. CDR1 MNHEY and CDR2 SMNVEV come from the germline V gene (reference sequence). Losses at the gene ends were 6 bases for V and 8 bases for J; bases not matched to a gene: 17. The CDR3 totals 17 residues.

V usage is TRBV5-1 and J usage is TRBJ2-7; D not resolved. The CDR3 has 12 residues. The V gene lost 0 bases and the J gene lost 7 bases, with 8 bases spanning the gap. Germline V gives CDR1 SGHRS, CDR2 YFSETQ. This chain's CDR3 is CASSLEGGEQYV. CDR3 in DNA: TGCGCCAGCAGCTTGGAGGGTGGGGAGCAGTACGTC.

The V call is TRBV28, the J call TRBJ2-2; 12 bases match TRBD2. Germline trimming cut 6 bases from V and 2 bases from J; bases unmatched to any gene: 13. The CDR3 covers 19 residues. CDR1 is MDHEN, CDR2 SYDVKM, per germline. The CDR3 is CASSSGTSGRGANTGELFF. Here the CDR3 DNA reads TGTGCCAGCAGCTCCGGGACTAGCGGGCGAGGGGCCAACACCGGGGAGCTGTTTTTT.

This clonotype was counted a few times. DNA for the CDR3: TGTGCCAGCAGCCGACGCACCGGGACAAAAAACTCCTACGAGCAGTACTTC. Encoded protein: CASSRRTGTKNSYEQYF. The rearrangement uses TRBV6-1 and TRBJ2-7; perhaps TRBD1 as D (6 bases). Germline assignment: CDR1 MNHNS and CDR2 SASEGT. Trimming shortened V by 6 bases and J by 0 bases, and 21 bases separated the two germline ends. The CDR3 is made up of 17 amino acids.

The V gene is TRBV7-8, the J gene TRBJ2-1, with TRBD2 as a possible D gene (5 bases). CDR1 and CDR2 from the germline V gene are SGHVS and FQNEAQ. The CDR3 extends over 12 amino acids. Trimming stripped 4 bases from V and 7 bases from J, with 8 bases between. The CDR3 DNA sequence: TGTGCCAGCAGCTCAACTAGAAATGAGCAGTTCTTC. Translation: CASSSTRNEQFF. The full variable domain, with the rest looked up from reference TRBV7-8 and TRBJ2-1, is GAGVSQSPRYKVAKRGQDVALRCDPISGHVSLFWYQQALGQGPEFLTYFQNEAQLDKSGLPSDRFFAERPEGSVSTLKIQRTQQEDSAVYLCASSSTRNEQFFGPGTRLTVL.

This rearrangement joins TRBV5-1 to TRBJ1-2; D call uncertain. Trimming took off 5 bases at V and 2 bases at J, with 7 bases between the two ends. This CDR3 is 12 amino acids long. From germline, CDR1 is SGHRS and CDR2 YFSETQ. The CDR3, as DNA: TGCGCCAGCAGGATAGCCAACTATGGCTACACCTTC. Its translation is CASRIANYGYTF.

This clonotype was seen a few times. The rearrangement joins TRBV7-2 to TRBJ2-2; 7 bases fit TRBD2. Trimming took 5 bases from V and 0 from J; bases not matched to a gene: 9. The length of the CDR3 is 17 residues. CDR1 is SGHTA and CDR2 is FQGNSA in the germline V gene. CDR3 DNA: TGTGCCAGCAGCGAAGAGGGGCTAGCGGCGAACACCGGGGAGCTGTTTTTT. Encoded protein: CASSEEGLAANTGELFF.

This chain connects TRBV20-1 to TRBJ2-1, with TRBD2 matching over 14 bases. This CDR3 spans 16 amino acids. V lost 5 bases, J lost 6 bases, and 9 bases stayed unmatched. Germline V gene lookup returns CDR1 DFQATT and CDR2 SNEGSKA (reference sequence). In DNA form, the CDR3 reads TGCAGTGCTCTAGGTCGACTAGCGGGAGGGGGCAATGAGCAGTTCTTC. It codes for CSALGRLAGGGNEQFF.

The chain is built from TRBV11-2 and TRBJ2-7; 11 nucleotides line up with TRBD2. The V segment lost 5 bases and the J segment 4 bases; nucleotides outside the gene matches: 7. Looked up from germline, CDR1 is SGHAT and CDR2 is FQNNGV. The CDR3 runs to 15 residues. CDR3 nucleotides: TGTGCCAGCAGCACGGGACTAGCGGAGAGGTACGAGCAGTACTTC. This encodes CASSTGLAERYEQYF.

The table lists this clonotype with a few counts. CDR3 protein: CASSFVDQETQYF. In DNA form, the CDR3 reads TGTGCCAGCAGCTTCGTGGATCAAGAGACCCAGTACTTC. V is TRBV7-2 and J is TRBJ2-5; D unclear. Deletions cut 3 bases from V and 2 bases from J, with 7 bases between. This CDR3 is 13 amino acids long. Germline CDR1 reads SGHTA; CDR2 reads FQGNSA. Filled out from reference TRBV7-2 and TRBJ2-5, the complete variable domain reads GAGVSQSPSNKVTEKGKDVELRCDPISGHTALYWYRQSLGQGLEFLIYFQGNSAPDKSGLPSDRFSAERTGGSVSTLTIQRTQQEDSAVYLCASSFVDQETQYFGPGTRLLVL.

This clonotype was recorded a few times. The chain combines TRBV7-9 with TRBJ1-4; D is ambiguous. V shed 3 bases and J shed 9 bases, with 17 bases lying between them. CDR3 length equals 15 residues. Per the germline V gene, CDR1 is SEHNR and CDR2 is FQNEAQ (reference sequence). The CDR3 is CASSLSLRGDQKLFF. The CDR3 DNA sequence: TGTGCCAGCAGCTTGAGTTTGCGTGGGGATCAAAAACTGTTTTTT.

This clonotype showed up just once. This chain uses TRBV12-3 or TRBV12-4 with TRBJ2-5, with D possibly called TRBD1 or TRBD2 (5 bases each). V shed 5 bases and J shed 5 bases, with 15 bases lying between them. This CDR3 is 14 amino acids long. CDR3: CASSRGRRWETQYF. Here the CDR3 DNA reads TGTGCCAGCAGTCGGGGACGGCGGTGGGAGACCCAGTACTTC.

The chain uses TRBV3-1 and TRBJ2-5; 7 bases are a match to TRBD2. This CDR3 spans 16 amino acids. Germline assignment: CDR1 LGHDT and CDR2 YNNKEL (reference sequence). Unmatched junction bases numbered 7, after V lost 0 bases and J lost 3 bases. In nucleotides, the CDR3 is TGTGCCAGCAGCCAAGACAATCTAGCGGTGAAAGAGACCCAGTACTTC. Translating it yields CASSQDNLAVKETQYF.

The J gene is TRBJ2-7, the V gene TRBV11-3; 8 bases are shared with TRBD1. The V segment lost 5 bases and the J segment 3 bases; nucleotides outside the gene matches: 9. CDR1 is SGHNT and CDR2 is YENEEA in the germline V gene. This CDR3 has 15 residues. This chain's CDR3 is CASSLRQGTIYEQYF. CDR3 bases: TGTGCCAGCAGCCTTCGACAGGGGACCATCTACGAGCAGTACTTC.

The rearrangement links TRBV4-2 to TRBJ1-6; 8 nucleotides agree with TRBD1. Germline lookup yields CDR1 LGHNA and CDR2 YNFKEQ. After removal of 0 bases from V and 7 bases from J, the junction contained 8 bases not matched to a gene. The CDR3 loop spans 17 amino acids. The CDR3: CASSQDANRGTNSPLHF. CDR3 nucleotides: TGTGCCAGCAGCCAAGATGCCAACAGGGGGACGAATTCACCCCTCCACTTT.